Detailed here is one T cell receptor (beta chain). As yet, its antigen is unknown. The sample is drawn from a study of T cells after yellow fever vaccination. Looking at the study overall: Each low-cell-number fraction was prepared by means of SMART-Seq v4 Ultra Low Input.

The germline V gene has CDR1 SQVTM and CDR2 ANQGSEA. Trimming cost V 6 bases and J 3 bases; bases outside gene matches: 10. There are 14 residues in the CDR3. General study results and limits: The appearance of a small share of clonotypes in both CD4 and CD8 compartments was observed. The study re-detected most primary-vaccination clones after the booster (96% CD4, around 89% CD8).

UMIs were added to TCR cDNA along with a universal primer site when it was made by 5'RACE template switching. One entry per CDR3 protein, called by TCRdb with MiXCR from the 5' RACE reads. This repertoire shows hundreds of thousands of distinct CDR3 sequences, 20% to 25% found once; its top ten account for less than 20%. The clonotype comes from a man between 18 and 35 years old who received the YFV17D yellow fever vaccine. Source: PBMCs, taken roughly 20 days after the first yellow fever vaccination. The rearrangement links TRBV29-1 to TRBJ2-5; 7 nucleotides line up with TRBD2. The CDR3 protein is CSVLGGKTEETQYF. DNA of the CDR3: TGCAGCGTCCTGGGGGGGAAGACAGAAGAGACCCAGTACTTC.